This T cell receptor beta chain was recorded in a study of T cell responses to AZD1222 COVID-19 vaccine. Clones were sequenced by immunoSEQ multiplex PCR, and TCRdb holds only the in-frame ones, with some missing. The sample holds 95,000 to 150,000 clones, approximately 92% seen once. The V gene end was trimmed by 3 bases and the J gene end by 8 bases; junction bases not matched to a gene: 7. The CDR3 consists of 14 residues. The V gene's germline CDR1 is SGHRS and CDR2 YFSETQ. This receptor was identified in an adult in good health. Source: peripheral blood, taken on day 0 of AZD1222 vaccination. The chain employs TRBV5-1 and TRBJ1-2, with 10 bases lining up with TRBD1. This CDR3 is CASSSRGQGEGYTF. The CDR3 DNA sequence: TGCGCCAGCAGCTCGCGAGGACAGGGGGAAGGCTACACCTTC.